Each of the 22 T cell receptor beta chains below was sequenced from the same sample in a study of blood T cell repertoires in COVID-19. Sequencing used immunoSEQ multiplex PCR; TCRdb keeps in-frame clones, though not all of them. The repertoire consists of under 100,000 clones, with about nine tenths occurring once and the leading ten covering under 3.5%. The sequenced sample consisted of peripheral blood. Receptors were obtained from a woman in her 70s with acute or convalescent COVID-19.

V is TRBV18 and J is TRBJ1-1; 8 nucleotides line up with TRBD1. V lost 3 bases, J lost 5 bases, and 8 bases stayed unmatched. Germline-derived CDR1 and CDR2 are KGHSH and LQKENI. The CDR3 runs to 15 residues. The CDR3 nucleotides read TGTGCCAGCTCACCGATACAGGGGGGAAGAACTGAAGCTTTCTTT. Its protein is CASSPIQGGRTEAFF.

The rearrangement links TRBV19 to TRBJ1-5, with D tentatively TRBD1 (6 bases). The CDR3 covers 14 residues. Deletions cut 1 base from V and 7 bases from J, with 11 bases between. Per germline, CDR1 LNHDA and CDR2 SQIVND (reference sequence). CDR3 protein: CASSIVAGGQPQHF. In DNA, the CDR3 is TGTGCCAGTAGTATAGTCGCGGGGGGCCAGCCCCAGCATTTT.

The CDR3 here is CASSAQQGKNTEAFF. CDR3 sequence (DNA): TGTGCCAGCAGCGCTCAACAGGGGAAGAACACTGAAGCTTTCTTT. V gene TRBV14 combines with J gene TRBJ1-1; 7 bases map to TRBD1. Germline CDR1 SGHDN, CDR2 FVKESK. The trim removed 5 bases at V and 1 base at J, leaving 7 bases unmatched. This CDR3 contains 15 residues.

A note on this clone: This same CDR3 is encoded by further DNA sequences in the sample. The DNA of the CDR3 is TGCGCCAGCAGCTTGGGGGAGGGCTCCTATAATTCACCCCTCCACTTT. As protein: CASSLGEGSYNSPLHF. The chain joins TRBV5-1 to TRBJ1-6, with D unclear. Trimming removed 0 bases from V and 0 bases from J, with 7 bases in between. Germline assignment: CDR1 SGHRS and CDR2 YFSETQ. The CDR3 has 16 residues. The full variable domain, rest sourced from reference TRBV5-1 and TRBJ1-6, is KAGVTQTPRYLIKTRGQQVTLSCSPISGHRSVSWYQQTPGQGLQFLFEYFSETQRNKGNFPGRFSGRQFSNSRSEMNVSTLELGDSALYLCASSLGEGSYNSPLHFGNGTRLTVT.

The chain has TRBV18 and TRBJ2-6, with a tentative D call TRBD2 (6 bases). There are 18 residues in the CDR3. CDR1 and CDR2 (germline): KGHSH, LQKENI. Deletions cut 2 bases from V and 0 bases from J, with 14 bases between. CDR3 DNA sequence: TGTGCCAGCTCACCAGTTCAACAGGACTACTCTGGGGCCAACGTCCTGACTTTC. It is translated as CASSPVQQDYSGANVLTF.

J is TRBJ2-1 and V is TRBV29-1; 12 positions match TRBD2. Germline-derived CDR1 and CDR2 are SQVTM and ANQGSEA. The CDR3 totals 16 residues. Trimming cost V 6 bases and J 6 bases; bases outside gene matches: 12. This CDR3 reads CSVDLAGGPVSNEQFF. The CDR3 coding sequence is TGCAGCGTGGATCTAGCGGGAGGGCCAGTCTCCAATGAGCAGTTCTTC.

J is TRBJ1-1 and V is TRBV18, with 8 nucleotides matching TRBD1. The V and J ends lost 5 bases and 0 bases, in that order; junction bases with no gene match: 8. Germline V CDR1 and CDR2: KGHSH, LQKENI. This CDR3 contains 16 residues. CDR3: CASSKTGVTVNTEAFF. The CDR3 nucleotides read TGTGCCAGCTCAAAGACAGGGGTCACCGTGAACACTGAAGCTTTCTTT.

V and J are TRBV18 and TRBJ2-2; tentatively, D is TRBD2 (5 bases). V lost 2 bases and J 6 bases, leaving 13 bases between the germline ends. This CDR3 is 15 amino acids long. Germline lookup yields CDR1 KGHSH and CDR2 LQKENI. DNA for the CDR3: TGTGCCAGCTCACCAAGAAGGGCCGGGGCCGGGGAGCTGTTTTTT. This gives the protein CASSPRRAGAGELFF.

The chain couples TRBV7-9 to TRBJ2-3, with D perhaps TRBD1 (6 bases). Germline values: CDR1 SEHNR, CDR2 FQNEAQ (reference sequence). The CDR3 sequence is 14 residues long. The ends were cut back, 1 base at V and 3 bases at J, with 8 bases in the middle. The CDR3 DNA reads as TGTGCCAGCAGCTTAGGGACAGTTACAGATACGCAGTATTTT. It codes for CASSLGTVTDTQYF.

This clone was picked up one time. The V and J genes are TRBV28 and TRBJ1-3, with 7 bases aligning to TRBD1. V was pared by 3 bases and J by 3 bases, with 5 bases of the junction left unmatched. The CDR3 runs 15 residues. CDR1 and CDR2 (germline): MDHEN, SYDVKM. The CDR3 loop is CASSLRGGIGNTIYF. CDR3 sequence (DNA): TGTGCCAGCAGTTTGAGAGGGGGCATTGGAAACACCATATATTTT.

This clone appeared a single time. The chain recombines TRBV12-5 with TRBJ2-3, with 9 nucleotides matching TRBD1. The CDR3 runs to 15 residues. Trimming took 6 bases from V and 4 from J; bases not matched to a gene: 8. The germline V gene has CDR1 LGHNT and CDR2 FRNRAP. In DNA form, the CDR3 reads TGTGCTAGTGGACCCGGACAGGGGCGGGCAGATACGCAGTATTTT. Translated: CASGPGQGRADTQYF.

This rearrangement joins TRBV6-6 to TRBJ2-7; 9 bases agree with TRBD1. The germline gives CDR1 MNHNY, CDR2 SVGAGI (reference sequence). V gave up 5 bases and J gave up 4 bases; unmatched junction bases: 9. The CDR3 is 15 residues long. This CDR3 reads CASSGTGSPQYEQYF. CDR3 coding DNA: TGTGCCAGCAGTGGGACAGGGTCCCCCCAATACGAGCAGTACTTC.

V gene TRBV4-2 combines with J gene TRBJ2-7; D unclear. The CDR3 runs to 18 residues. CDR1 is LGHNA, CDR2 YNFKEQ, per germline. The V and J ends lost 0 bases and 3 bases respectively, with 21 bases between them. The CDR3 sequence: CASSQDSSGVLVNYEQYF. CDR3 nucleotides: TGTGCCAGCAGCCAAGATTCTTCAGGCGTTTTGGTAAACTACGAGCAGTACTTC.

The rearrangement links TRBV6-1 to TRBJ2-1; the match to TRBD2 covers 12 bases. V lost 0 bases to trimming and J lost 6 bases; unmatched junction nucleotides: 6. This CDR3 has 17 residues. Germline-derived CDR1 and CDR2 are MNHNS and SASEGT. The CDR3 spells CASSEAASGRAPNEQFF. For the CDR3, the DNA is TGTGCCAGCAGTGAAGCCGCTAGCGGGAGGGCCCCCAATGAGCAGTTCTTC.

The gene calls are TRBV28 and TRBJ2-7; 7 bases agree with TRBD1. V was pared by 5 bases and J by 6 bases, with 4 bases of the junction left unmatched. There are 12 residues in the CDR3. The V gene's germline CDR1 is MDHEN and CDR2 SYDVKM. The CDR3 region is CASSASGGEQYF. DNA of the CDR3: TGTGCCAGCAGTGCCTCAGGGGGCGAGCAGTACTTC. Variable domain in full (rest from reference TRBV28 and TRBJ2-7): DVKVTQSSRYLVKRTGEKVFLECVQDMDHENMFWYRQDPGLGLRLIYFSYDVKMKEKGDIPEGYSVSREKKERFSLILESASTNQTSMYLCASSASGGEQYFGPGTRLTVT.

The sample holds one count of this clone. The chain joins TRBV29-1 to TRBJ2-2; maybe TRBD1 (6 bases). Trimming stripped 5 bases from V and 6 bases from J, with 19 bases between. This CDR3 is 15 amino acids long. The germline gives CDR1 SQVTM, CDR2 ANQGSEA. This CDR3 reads CSVPGLNRDAGELFF. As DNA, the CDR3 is TGCAGCGTTCCAGGTCTTAACAGGGATGCCGGGGAGCTGTTTTTT.

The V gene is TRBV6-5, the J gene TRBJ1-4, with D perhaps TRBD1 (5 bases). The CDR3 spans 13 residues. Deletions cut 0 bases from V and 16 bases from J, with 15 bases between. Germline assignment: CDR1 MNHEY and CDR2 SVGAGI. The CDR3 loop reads CASSYSRSGSRFF. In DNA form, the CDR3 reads TGTGCCAGCAGTTACTCGCGGTCAGGGTCCCGGTTTTTT.

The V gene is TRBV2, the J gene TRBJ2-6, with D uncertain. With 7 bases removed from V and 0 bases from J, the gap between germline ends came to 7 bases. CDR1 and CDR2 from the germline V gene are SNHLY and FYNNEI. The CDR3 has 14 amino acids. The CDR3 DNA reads TGTGCCAGCACCCGGAGCTCTGGGGCCAACGTCCTGACTTTC. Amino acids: CASTRSSGANVLTF. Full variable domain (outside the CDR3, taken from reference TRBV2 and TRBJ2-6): EPEVTQTPSHQVTQMGQEVILRCVPISNHLYFYWYRQILGQKVEFLVSFYNNEISEKSEIFDDQFSVERPDGSNFTLKIRSTKLEDSAMYFCASTRSSGANVLTFGAGSRLTVL.

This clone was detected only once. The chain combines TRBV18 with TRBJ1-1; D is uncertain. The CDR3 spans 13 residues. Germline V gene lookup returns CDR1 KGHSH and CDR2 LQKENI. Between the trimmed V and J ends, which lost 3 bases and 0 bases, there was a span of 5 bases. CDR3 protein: CASSPDLNTEAFF. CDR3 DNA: TGTGCCAGCTCACCCGACTTGAACACTGAAGCTTTCTTT.

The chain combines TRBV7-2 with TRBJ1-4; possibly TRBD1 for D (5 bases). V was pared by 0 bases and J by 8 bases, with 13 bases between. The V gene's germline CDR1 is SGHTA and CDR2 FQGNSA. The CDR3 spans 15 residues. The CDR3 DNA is TGTGCCAGCAGCTTAGCGGGGAAAGGGGAAGAAAAACTGTTTTTT. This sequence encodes CASSLAGKGEEKLFF.

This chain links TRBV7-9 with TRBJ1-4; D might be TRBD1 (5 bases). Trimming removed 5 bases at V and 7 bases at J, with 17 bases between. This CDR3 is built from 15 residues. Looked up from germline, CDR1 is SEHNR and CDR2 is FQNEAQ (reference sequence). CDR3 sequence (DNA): TGTGCCAGCAGCAAAGCGGGGGTAGCGGGTGAAAAACTGTTTTTT. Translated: CASSKAGVAGEKLFF.

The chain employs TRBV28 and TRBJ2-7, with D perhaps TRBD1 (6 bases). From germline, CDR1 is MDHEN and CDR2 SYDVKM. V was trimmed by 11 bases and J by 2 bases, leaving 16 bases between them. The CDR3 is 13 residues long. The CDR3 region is CAAGGRGPYEQYF. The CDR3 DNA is TGTGCCGCCGGTGGCAGGGGCCCCTACGAGCAGTACTTC. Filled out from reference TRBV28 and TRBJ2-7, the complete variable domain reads DVKVTQSSRYLVKRTGEKVFLECVQDMDHENMFWYRQDPGLGLRLIYFSYDVKMKEKGDIPEGYSVSREKKERFSLILESASTNQTSMYLCAAGGRGPYEQYFGPGTRLTVT.